Described below is a single TCR beta chain sequence and its context. What antigen it recognizes has not been identified. Base qualities were left out, and no much larger clone turns up one base away. This sample was taken from a study of shared clonotypes between healthy human individuals (dated by TCRdb to 2019 to 2021). Background on the whole study: A few men and two women, aged 18 to 49 years, made up the cohort. The study deeply sequenced blood TCR repertoires of about 5 healthy adults to estimate repertoire size and the extent of clonotype sharing between individuals. Different laboratories and diverse techniques were used to prepare libraries and sequence TCR repertoires, to increase sequencing depth and limit assay-specific biases. Leukapheresis yielded between about 0.9 and 9.5 billion PBMCs per donor. Results the study describes overall, beyond this receptor: Pairwise subsampling led to the expectation that sequencing depth would affect the degree of clonotype sharing among donors. Because the study included a small number of donors, the genetic and exposure-history diversity represented was limited. Only blood was sampled, and tissue TCR repertoires likely differ from those in blood.

Donors were healthy HIV-negative adults with no recently reported acute infections or vaccinations. Every donor was a Caucasian adult living in Nashville, Tennessee, USA. For unsorted samples, 84 million or so PBMCs were counted, and genomic DNA was extracted using the QIAamp DNA Blood Mini kit. Blood was obtained by leukapheresis, after which PBMCs were separated by Ficoll-Histopaque density gradient centrifugation and cryopreserved in liquid nitrogen vapor phase. Using the deep immunoSEQ assay, multiplex PCR amplified TCR CDR3 regions from genomic DNA. Genomic DNA extracted from each cell subset was distributed evenly over all wells of several immunoSEQ 96-well plates, and each plate served as one replicate. Each replicate PCR for unsorted PBMC received about 300 ng genomic DNA, equal to about 30,000 T cell genomes. Ten immunoSEQ deep assay plates were used to sequence the unsorted PBMC genomic DNA. Purified libraries were measured with a Qubit 3.0 fluorometer, size-checked on a Bioanalyzer 2100, and measured again with the KAPA Library Quantification kit. A separate single-read 150-cycle Illumina NextSeq 550 flow cell was used to sequence each immunoSEQ 96-well plate. Processing in the source paper ran as follows. Because the immunoSEQ output included only junctional sequences and no quality scores, the filtering could not be the same as the filtering used for full-length reads. To assign V/J genes and CDR3, sequences were annotated against IMGT germline references using PyIR, a Python wrapper for IgBLAST v1.9. Reads were removed for weak V/J assignments (E-value above 1e-6), missing CDR3, stop codons, out-of-frame junctions, or ambiguous translated residues. A V3J clonotype was defined by an identical inferred V gene, J gene, and CDR3 amino acid sequence. The percentage overlap between two repertoires was calculated by dividing the number of shared unique clonotypes by the size of the smaller repertoire. Three approaches were used to assess repertoire richness: RTK rarefaction, the Chao1 estimator, and Recon v2.1 estimates of unobserved clonotypes. TCRdb's version of the immuneACCESS table is confined to in-frame rearrangements and falls short of the full clone set. An unresolved V gene accounts for under half of the shortfall where checked; the remainder is of unknown origin. V, J and clone size are taken as reported in that table, and D and trimming were inferred from the DNA itself. This sample holds 400,000 to 500,000 clones; about 80% were observed only once. The leading ten clones occupy roughly 12% of the sample.

Trimming removed 8 bases from V and 3 bases from J, leaving 13 bases between the germline ends. The CDR3 sequence holds 13 residues, the cysteine and phenylalanine included. The CDR3 DNA has 39 bases and is translated from base 1. CDR1 MNHNS and CDR2 SASEGT are derived from the germline V gene. The chain is encoded by TRBV6-1 joined to TRBJ1-1; the D gene assignment is ambiguous. The sequencing input was PBMCs. The TCR originated in a woman between 40 and 55 years old in good health. Some clones in this sample may be carry-over from other donors' samples. The CDR3: CASETHVDTEAFF. The sequenced DNA: TGTGCCAGCGAGACTCACGTGGACACTGAAGCTTTCTTT.